This T cell receptor beta chain was captured in a study of blood T cell repertoires in COVID-19 (dated by TCRdb to 2019 to 2021). Background for the entire study: Samples from collaborators originated in the United States, Italy and Spain and spanned both the acute and convalescent phases of COVID-19. A freely available public database, intended as a resource for researchers studying the immune response to SARS-CoV-2, is where the repertoires were released. The prospective study material was composed of cDNA or gDNA derived from T cells, B-cell-depleted T cells, or PBMCs. The samples were drawn from two sources: the first 160 participants of the ongoing ImmuneRACE study, and 1,200 or so subjects contributed by 6 global collaborators. A de-identified subject ID, COVID-19 status, age in years and sex were almost always included in the sample metadata. Subjects who had been exposed to COVID-19, were actively infected with it, or had recovered from it provided the deeply sampled blood TCRbeta repertoires that made up the dataset. Where available, HLA class I and class II types were taken from metadata supplied by the sample provider and were not determined by assay-based typing. Summary of the overall study and its limitations: The quantity of clinical and demographic metadata differed by source and by participant and was supplied without curation.

The germline V gene provides CDR1 SGHTA and CDR2 FQGNSA. The V end gives up 3 bases and the J end 9 bases, leaving 2 bases in the junction not matched to a gene. The CDR3 spans 13 residues, from the cysteine through the phenylalanine. The only DNA kept is the CDR3, 39 bases in frame from the first base. A remark on this clone: Its cognate antigen has yet to be identified. The input lacks base qualities; no much larger clone sits a single base away.

TCRbeta CDR3 regions were amplified from genomic DNA using the immunoSEQ Assay, a bias-controlled multiplex PCR. As for the original processing: The number of nucleated cells in each sample was estimated from the amplification of reference gene primers within the assay. To quantify the absolute abundance of each unique TCRbeta CDR3 rearrangement, sequence reads were collapsed and filtered. For each sample, productive Simpson clonality was calculated as the square root of Simpson's diversity index across productive rearrangements. Here the immuneACCESS table is served through TCRdb, limited to in-frame sequences with V and J called. Missing clones are a known gap in these copies; in checked studies unresolved V genes cover under half, and the rest lacks a known reason. V and J calls and clone size come straight from that table; D and trimming were deduced from the DNA. The sample table records under 200,000 clones; more than 85% of these occur just once. The ten biggest clones cover nearly 0.55% of the sample.

Each collaborating institution followed its own protocols to collect whole blood in K2EDTA tubes. Collaborator samples were shipped for TCRbeta analysis as frozen whole blood, isolated PBMCs, or DNA extracted from either sample type. Sample: peripheral blood. The sequence came from a man aged 45 to 65 with acute or convalescent COVID-19. The chain was built from TRBV7-2 and TRBJ2-1; TRBD1 lines up with 10 middle nucleotides. The CDR3 has the sequence CASSLGQGPEQFF. The DNA sequence is given as TGTGCCAGCAGCTTGGGACAGGGGCCTGAGCAGTTCTTC.